This T cell receptor (beta chain) was identified during a study of T cell responses to AZD1222 COVID-19 vaccine. Study at large: Second-dose intervals near 4 or 12 weeks were combined. General observations from the study: The breadth and depth of Spike-specific TCRs increased once two AZD1222 doses had been given. The number of AZD1222 recipients seropositive at baseline was only 6 or 7.

This clone has just one count. The antigen is unknown. Germline V gives CDR1 SGDLS, CDR2 YYNGEE. V shed 3 bases and J 3 bases; nucleotides not matched to a gene: 6. The length of the CDR3 is 15 residues. The protocol was immunoSEQ multiplex PCR, while the TCRdb copy is restricted to in-frame clones and leaves out a portion. The sample includes 150,000 to 200,000 clones, about 91% of them seen just once. The V and J genes are TRBV9 and TRBJ2-7; 10 nucleotides match TRBD1. The receptor's source is an adult in good health. The sample was peripheral blood, taken on day 0 of AZD1222 vaccination. The chain's CDR3 is CASSAGTGANYEQYF. CDR3 bases: TGTGCCAGCAGCGCAGGGACAGGGGCCAACTACGAGCAGTACTTC. The full variable domain, completed using reference TRBV9 and TRBJ2-7, is DSGVTQTPKHLITATGQRVTLRCSPRSGDLSVYWYQQSLDQGLQFLIQYYNGEERAKGNILERFSAQQFPDLHSELNLSSLELGDSALYFCASSAGTGANYEQYFGPGTRLTVT.